A single sample is the source of the 2 T cell receptor beta chains below, sequenced in a study of blood T cell repertoires in COVID-19. Repertoires were generated with immunoSEQ multiplex PCR, while TCRdb's copy carries only in-frame clones and drops some. This table has approximately 67,000 clones, about nine tenths appearing once. The sample was peripheral blood. The receptors here all came from a man aged 45-65 years with active COVID-19.

This chain links TRBV19 with TRBJ1-2, with TRBD1 identical over 12 bases. J gave up 6 bases and V 3 bases, and 14 bases lay outside the gene matches. The CDR3 covers 18 residues. The germline CDR1 and CDR2 sequences are LNHDA and SQIVND (reference sequence). CDR3 sequence: CASSIQAGGQGARDGYTF. In DNA, the CDR3 is TGTGCCAGTAGTATCCAAGCCGGGGGACAGGGGGCGCGAGATGGCTACACCTTC.

The rearrangement joins TRBV7-8 to TRBJ1-3; D remains ambiguous. This CDR3 has 16 amino acids. Trimming took 0 bases from V and 0 from J, leaving 9 bases between them. The germline CDR1 and CDR2 sequences are SGHVS and FQNEAQ. The CDR3 region is CASSLAGVRSGNTIYF. The CDR3 DNA is TGTGCCAGCAGCTTAGCCGGGGTGCGCTCTGGAAACACCATATATTTT. Supplemented by reference TRBV7-8 and TRBJ1-3, the full variable domain reads GAGVSQSPRYKVAKRGQDVALRCDPISGHVSLFWYQQALGQGPEFLTYFQNEAQLDKSGLPSDRFFAERPEGSVSTLKIQRTQQEDSAVYLCASSLAGVRSGNTIYFGEGSWLTVV.